One and the same sample provided the 9 T cell receptor beta chains below, sequenced in a study of post-analysis software for immune sequencing data. For these receptors, no antigen is known. Whole-study results and caveats: Elevated frequency relative to controls characterized a handful of TRBV segments in patients, TRBV5-6, TRBV5-1 and TRBV20-1 among them.

Researchers reported that TCR beta cDNA libraries carried unique molecular identifiers. Each CDR3 protein gets one entry after TCRdb re-called the PCR reads with MiXCR. Of approximately 630,000 distinct CDR3 sequences in the sample, approximately 60% were seen once. Sequenced: blood. Receptor source: a girl between 2 and 10 years old with multiple sclerosis.

The chain has TRBV6-4 and TRBJ1-1, with D possibly matching TRBD1 (6 bases). Germline assignment: CDR1 MRHNA and CDR2 SNTAGT. The CDR3 loop spans 14 amino acids. The V gene lost 0 bases and the J gene lost 4 bases, with 9 bases spanning the gap. The CDR3 loop reads CASSDSGRGTEAFF. CDR3 nucleotide sequence: TGTGCCAGCAGTGACTCCGGCAGGGGCACTGAAGCTTTCTTT.

This clonotype came up once. This chain connects TRBV9 to TRBJ2-3; 11 nucleotides agree with TRBD2. Germline trimming cut 0 bases from V and 0 bases from J; bases unmatched to any gene: 9. CDR3 length: 19 residues. CDR1 SGDLS and CDR2 YYNGEE come from the germline V gene. The CDR3 region has the DNA TGTGCCAGCAGCGTAGACGTAGCGGGAGGGTCCCTTAGCACAGATACGCAGTATTTT. As protein: CASSVDVAGGSLSTDTQYF.

The chain is built from TRBV12-3 or TRBV12-4 and TRBJ2-1, with 10 bases fitting TRBD2. Losses at the gene ends were 5 bases for V and 7 bases for J; bases not matched to a gene: 8. The CDR3 consists of 15 residues. CDR3 protein: CASSESGGAGNEQFF. The CDR3 DNA reads as TGTGCCAGCAGTGAAAGCGGGGGGGCCGGAAATGAGCAGTTCTTC.

CDR3: CASGQGALGEKLFF. The DNA of the CDR3 is TGTGCCAGCGGACAGGGGGCTTTAGGTGAAAAACTGTTTTTT. V is TRBV6-6 and J is TRBJ1-4; 11 nucleotides line up with TRBD1. The CDR3 loop spans 14 amino acids. The junction had 6 bases not matched to a gene; V was cut back by 8 bases and J by 7 bases. The germline V gene has CDR1 MNHNY and CDR2 SVGAGI (reference sequence).

The chain has TRBV6-2 or TRBV6-3 and TRBJ2-1, with a weak D call TRBD2 (5 bases). The CDR3 loop spans 17 amino acids. The germline V gene has CDR1 MNHEY and CDR2 SVGEGT. The germline V and J ends were trimmed by 4 bases and 0 bases, with 16 bases remaining between them. CDR3 DNA sequence: TGTGCCAGCAGTTCCACGGACTGGAAGAGCTCCTACAATGAGCAGTTCTTC. Translating gives CASSSTDWKSSYNEQFF.

This clonotype was counted only a few times. A junction boundary mismatches the germline segment, possibly from a read error. This sequence joins TRBV6-5 and TRBJ1-2, with D maybe TRBD1 (6 bases). Germline V gene data show CDR1 as MNHEY and CDR2 as SVGAGI. This CDR3 is built from 13 residues. CDR3 sequence: CTSSYDRNYGYTF. DNA for the CDR3: TGTACCAGCAGTTACGACAGGAACTATGGCTACACCTTC.

The chain employs TRBV5-1 and TRBJ2-2; D gene ambiguous. V lost 0 bases to trimming and J lost 5 bases, with 5 bases between them. Germline V CDR1 and CDR2: SGHRS, YFSETQ. The CDR3 is made up of 13 amino acids. CDR3 loop: CASSLELTGELFF. The CDR3 coding sequence is TGCGCCAGCAGCTTGGAGCTAACCGGGGAGCTGTTTTTT.

V gene TRBV5-6 combines with J gene TRBJ2-1, with TRBD1 matching over 7 bases. The CDR3 runs to 15 residues. Germline V gives CDR1 SGHDT, CDR2 YYEEEE. Trimming at V came to 1 base and at J to 4 bases, leaving 5 bases not matched to a gene. The CDR3 region has the DNA TGTGCCAGCAGCTTGTGGGACAGAGATTACAATGAGCAGTTCTTC. This gives the protein CASSLWDRDYNEQFF. Full variable domain (remainder filled in from reference TRBV5-6 and TRBJ2-1): DAGVTQSPTHLIKTRGQQVTLRCSPKSGHDTVSWYQQALGQGPQFIFQYYEEEERQRGNFPDRFSGHQFPNYSSELNVNALLLGDSALYLCASSLWDRDYNEQFFGPGTRLTVL.

The rearrangement links TRBV5-5 to TRBJ2-1; the D gene is possibly TRBD2 (6 bases). V lost 5 bases and J lost 3, with 15 bases in between. CDR3 length equals 15 residues. The V gene's germline CDR1 is SGHKS and CDR2 YYEKEE (reference sequence). This chain's CDR3 is CASRKETRYYNEQFF. Here the CDR3 DNA reads TGTGCCAGCAGAAAAGAGACTAGATACTACAATGAGCAGTTCTTC.